This record covers a single T cell receptor (beta chain). Its antigen remains unknown. The data were obtained in a study of cytomegalovirus exposure and HLA in healthy donors. The CDR3 consists of 14 residues. The V segment lost 6 bases and the J segment 0 bases; nucleotides outside the gene matches: 4. Germline V gives CDR1 MNHNS, CDR2 SASEGT. Study-level points and caveats: One later analysis reportedly identified an Asian-associated ancestry cluster that showed fewer N-insertions than the roughly 700-donor mean.

The PCR was carried out with 60 Vbeta primers and 13 Jbeta primers. TCRdb keeps only in-frame clones here, not all; method: immunoSEQ multiplex PCR. This repertoire shows 100,000 to 150,000 clones, about four fifths found once; its top ten account for around 2%. The sequenced sample consisted of PBMCs. The TCR originated in a young man in good health and CMV-seronegative. The chain uses TRBV6-1 and TRBJ1-1; 7 bases line up with TRBD1. The CDR3 nucleotides read TGTGCCAGCAGCAGGGACAGCCTGAACACTGAAGCTTTCTTT. It is translated as CASSRDSLNTEAFF.